This TCR beta chain emerged from a study of blood T cell repertoires in COVID-19. Study background: The analysed material was cDNA or gDNA that came from T cells, B-cell-depleted T cells, or PBMCs.

The CDR3 length is 11 residues. CDR1 and CDR2 from the germline V gene are GTSNPN and SVGIG (reference sequence). Trimming pared 3 bases from V and 2 bases from J, leaving 4 bases between. This clone came up once. This specimen includes other DNA sequences encoding the same CDR3. Libraries were prepared by immunoSEQ multiplex PCR; TCRdb keeps only in-frame clonotypes and omits some of them. The data hold about 270,000 clones, with roughly 86% observed a single time. The sequence derives from a middle-aged man with active or convalescent COVID-19. The sample comprised peripheral blood. The chain carries TRBV30 and TRBJ2-5; D is uncertain. DNA for the CDR3: TGTGCCTGGAGCCCTCAAGAGACCCAGTACTTC. Encoded protein: CAWSPQETQYF.